The subject of this entry is one T cell receptor (beta chain). This specimen comes from a study of response to subunit inactivated influenza vaccine. TCRdb re-analysed the RT-PCR reads in MiXCR, keeping a single row per CDR3 protein. The data show a few hundred thousand distinct CDR3 sequences, roughly 10% seen once. Germline V gene lookup returns CDR1 LGHNA and CDR2 YSLEER. The CDR3 spans 16 residues. V lost 5 bases and J 0 bases, leaving 17 bases between the germline ends. A further study also used this sample, focusing on T cells expressing NK-cell markers. According to that study: As the method of synthesis, 5'RACE template switching with UMIs yielded TCR beta cDNA.

The source of this sequence is a man aged 50 to 60 who received an inactivated influenza vaccine. The starting material was PBMCs from blood, obtained on the day of vaccination. The chain joins TRBV4-3 to TRBJ2-7; no clear D gene. The CDR3 sequence: CASSSDLLPGSYEQYF. The CDR3 DNA sequence: TGCGCCAGCAGCTCTGACTTGTTGCCCGGCTCCTACGAGCAGTACTTC.